This section outlines one T cell receptor beta chain sequence together with its context. Antigen: not known. The data were obtained in a study of OX40 agonist ivuxolimab in advanced cancers. Overall study: Ivuxolimab is an agonistic anti-OX40 (CD134) antibody, and patients were treated with it.

CDR1 is KGHSH, CDR2 LQKENI, per germline. There are 13 residues in the CDR3. The V gene lost 4 bases and the J gene lost 3 bases, with 10 bases spanning the gap. Some clones are missing from TCRdb's copy, which holds only in-frame ones; the method was immunoSEQ multiplex PCR. The table shows 25,000 to 35,000 clones, with roughly 90% occurring only once. Study observations and caveats: Researchers report that CD8+ T cells had, on average, more expanded clones than CD4+.

This receptor was taken from an adult with an advanced solid tumor such as melanoma, head and neck, liver or kidney cancer. The chain recombines TRBV18 with TRBJ2-7, with a possible D match to TRBD1 (6 bases). Material: CD4+ or CD8+ T cells sorted from blood, obtained in a trial of the OX40 agonist ivuxolimab. This CDR3 reads CASSRPDSYEQYF. The CDR3 coding sequence is TGTGCCAGCTCACGCCCGGACAGCTACGAGCAGTACTTC.